This entry lists 19 T cell receptor beta chains sequenced from one sample in a study of T cell responses to AZD1222 COVID-19 vaccine. Produced via immunoSEQ multiplex PCR; TCRdb's table is partial and in-frame only. This sample has about 82,000 clones; approximately 90% occur once, and the top ten carry around 4.9%. The sequences come from peripheral blood, collected on day 0 of AZD1222 vaccination. These receptors were taken from an adult in good health.

Concerning this clone: This sample also contains other DNA sequences that code for the same CDR3. This chain's CDR3 is CASSYQQGNQPQHF. The CDR3 nucleotides read TGTGCCAGTAGTTATCAACAGGGAAATCAGCCCCAGCATTTT. V usage is TRBV19 and J usage is TRBJ1-5, with a possible D match to TRBD1 (6 bases). Germline V gene data show CDR1 as LNHDA and CDR2 as SQIVND (reference sequence). V dropped 5 bases and J dropped 4 bases, with 12 bases sitting between them. The CDR3 extends over 14 amino acids.

This chain's CDR3 is CASSLDLGPYNEQFF. CDR3 sequence (DNA): TGTGCCAGCAGCTTAGATTTGGGCCCCTACAATGAGCAGTTCTTC. The chain employs TRBV7-6 and TRBJ2-1; D is ambiguous. This CDR3 contains 15 residues. The V end was cut by 1 base, the J end by 2 bases, with 9 bases between. CDR1 SGHVS and CDR2 FNYEAQ come from the germline V gene.

In this sample, this clone turned up a few times. The chain combines TRBV5-5 with TRBJ2-3; 8 bases fit TRBD2. The V segment lost 5 bases and the J segment 3 bases; nucleotides outside the gene matches: 11. This CDR3 is built from 16 residues. The germline V gene encodes CDR1 SGHKS and CDR2 YYEKEE (reference sequence). CDR3 sequence reads: CASSPRGVSPTDTQYF. As DNA, the CDR3 is TGTGCCAGCAGTCCGCGGGGGGTTAGTCCTACAGATACGCAGTATTTT.

V is TRBV5-1 and J is TRBJ2-2; D gene uncertain. The V gene lost 2 bases and the J gene lost 6 bases, with 8 bases spanning the gap. This CDR3 comprises 13 residues. CDR1 SGHRS and CDR2 YFSETQ come from the germline V gene. The CDR3 sequence is CASSFSRAGELFF. CDR3 nucleotide sequence: TGCGCCAGCAGCTTCTCTCGAGCCGGGGAGCTGTTTTTT.

This chain uses TRBV7-9 with TRBJ1-2; no clear D. CDR3 length: 12 residues. Trimming took off 3 bases at V and 4 bases at J, with 6 bases between the two ends. The germline gives CDR1 SEHNR, CDR2 FQNEAQ (reference sequence). DNA for the CDR3: TGTGCCAGCAGCTTGGGGAGCTATGGCTACACCTTC. Translation: CASSLGSYGYTF. Supplemented by reference TRBV7-9 and TRBJ1-2, the full variable domain reads DTGVSQNPRHKITKRGQNVTFRCDPISEHNRLYWYRQTLGQGPEFLTYFQNEAQLEKSRLLSDRFSAERPKGSFSTLEIQRTEQGDSAMYLCASSLGSYGYTFGSGTRLTVV.

The chain employs TRBV4-2 and TRBJ2-1; 9 bases map to TRBD2. This CDR3 has 16 amino acids. The germline CDR1 and CDR2 sequences are LGHNA and YNFKEQ. Unmatched junction bases numbered 4, after V lost 2 bases and J lost 2 bases. Here the CDR3 reads CASSQLASGAYNEQFF. In nucleotides, the CDR3 is TGTGCCAGCAGCCAATTGGCTAGCGGGGCCTACAATGAGCAGTTCTTC.

The chain uses TRBV7-2 and TRBJ1-5; TRBD1 aligns across 8 bases. The CDR3 is made up of 16 amino acids. V lost 5 bases, J lost 1 base, and 7 bases stayed unmatched. The germline V gene encodes CDR1 SGHTA and CDR2 FQGNSA. The CDR3 DNA is TGTGCCAGCAGCCTGGGACAGGTAGGGAGCAATCAGCCCCAGCATTTT. Protein sequence: CASSLGQVGSNQPQHF.

The gene calls are TRBV2 and TRBJ2-2; D unresolved. The length of the CDR3 is 14 residues. The germline V gene has CDR1 SNHLY and CDR2 FYNNEI. V shed 10 bases and J shed 7 bases, with 19 bases lying between them. The CDR3 region has the DNA TGTGCCACCCCTCGAGGAAACGAAGGCGGGGAGCTGTTTTTT. This translates into CATPRGNEGGELFF.

The chain carries TRBV28 and TRBJ1-1; D remains ambiguous. The CDR3 is 13 residues long. V was shortened by 6 bases and J by 11 bases, with 19 bases between the two germline ends. Germline CDR1 reads MDHEN; CDR2 reads SYDVKM. This CDR3 is CASSRPGGPRAFF. CDR3 coding DNA: TGTGCCAGCAGCCGCCCTGGAGGGCCGCGGGCTTTCTTT.

The V and J genes are TRBV5-1 and TRBJ1-1, with unresolved D. The length of the CDR3 is 16 residues. V shed 0 bases and J shed 1 base, with 13 bases lying between them. The germline V gene has CDR1 SGHRS and CDR2 YFSETQ. The CDR3 bases are TGCGCCAGCAGCTTGGGTCGGGGTAGCAGGAACACTGAAGCTTTCTTT. Translating it yields CASSLGRGSRNTEAFF.

In this sample, this clone turned up a few times. The CDR3 DNA sequence: TGTGCCAGCAGCCTCGGAGGAGGGGAGTTCGGTTCACCCCTCCACTTT. Its protein product is CASSLGGGEFGSPLHF. The J gene is TRBJ1-6, the V gene TRBV7-9, with a possible D match to TRBD1 (5 bases). This CDR3 comprises 16 residues. Germline V gives CDR1 SEHNR, CDR2 FQNEAQ (reference sequence). Trimming cost V 5 bases and J 9 bases, with 20 bases left between them. The full variable domain, with the rest looked up from reference TRBV7-9 and TRBJ1-6, is DTGVSQNPRHKITKRGQNVTFRCDPISEHNRLYWYRQTLGQGPEFLTYFQNEAQLEKSRLLSDRFSAERPKGSFSTLEIQRTEQGDSAMYLCASSLGGGEFGSPLHFGNGTRLTVT.

V and J are TRBV6-6 and TRBJ1-1; 7 nucleotides align to TRBD1. The CDR3 contains 12 residues. Losses at the gene ends were 7 bases for V and 7 bases for J; bases not matched to a gene: 6. Germline V lookup: CDR1 MNHNY, CDR2 SVGAGI (reference sequence). The chain's CDR3 is CASTQGGHEAFF. The DNA of the CDR3 is TGTGCCAGCACCCAAGGGGGCCATGAAGCTTTCTTT.

The gene calls are TRBV12-3 or TRBV12-4 and TRBJ1-1; D is uncertain. The CDR3 length is 12 residues. V was trimmed by 6 bases and J by 6 bases, leaving 11 bases between them. CDR3 sequence: CASRRDGSEAFF. In DNA, the CDR3 is TGTGCCAGCAGAAGGGATGGGTCTGAAGCTTTCTTT.

This chain connects TRBV28 to TRBJ1-4; D gene unclear. This CDR3 is 12 amino acids long. Trimming took 5 bases from V and 10 from J, leaving 11 bases between them. CDR1 is MDHEN and CDR2 is SYDVKM in the germline V gene. CDR3 sequence reads: CASSPLRGKLFF. The CDR3 region has the DNA TGTGCCAGCAGTCCTCTACGTGGAAAACTGTTTTTT.

This chain connects TRBV28 to TRBJ1-2; tentatively, D is TRBD1 (5 bases). V lost 3 bases to trimming and J lost 4 bases, with 21 bases between them. The CDR3 is made up of 17 amino acids. Germline V gives CDR1 MDHEN, CDR2 SYDVKM. CDR3 loop: CASSFRQGRLVFYGYTF. The CDR3 nucleotides are TGTGCCAGCAGTTTCCGGCAGGGAAGGTTGGTTTTCTATGGCTACACCTTC.

This clone was observed a single time. This sequence joins TRBV3-1 (or the pseudogene TRBV3-2) and TRBJ2-1, with 9 bases aligning to TRBD2. Germline V gene lookup returns CDR1 LGHDT and CDR2 YNNKEL (reference sequence). CDR3 length: 16 residues. Trimming cost V 3 bases and J 3 bases; bases outside gene matches: 6. The CDR3 DNA reads as TGTGCCAGCAGCCATGGGGCGGGGGGGTTCTACAATGAGCAGTTCTTC. The encoded protein is CASSHGAGGFYNEQFF.

The V and J genes are TRBV5-1 and TRBJ2-3; D remains unclear. The germline V gene encodes CDR1 SGHRS and CDR2 YFSETQ. This CDR3 comprises 13 residues. Trimming removed 1 base at V and 2 bases at J, with 5 bases between. The CDR3 loop is CASSLIPTDTQYF. CDR3 in DNA: TGCGCCAGCAGCTTGATCCCCACAGATACGCAGTATTTT.

The chain has TRBV20-1 and TRBJ2-5; weak D call: TRBD2 (6 bases). The CDR3 is made up of 11 amino acids. The germline V gene encodes CDR1 DFQATT and CDR2 SNEGSKA (reference sequence). Trimming left V 6 bases short and J 5 bases short, with 10 bases between. CDR3 in amino acids: CSALGGETQYF. Here the CDR3 DNA reads TGCAGTGCCCTTGGGGGGGAGACCCAGTACTTC.

This rearrangement joins TRBV13 to TRBJ1-1; D is unclear. The germline V gene encodes CDR1 PRHDT and CDR2 FYEKMQ (reference sequence). V gave up 5 bases and J gave up 7 bases, with 17 bases separating them. The CDR3 spans 14 residues. The CDR3 protein is CASSLPPRALEAFF. The CDR3 DNA follows: TGTGCCAGCAGCCTACCCCCGCGGGCCCTTGAAGCTTTCTTT.